Below, 26 T cell receptor beta chains from the same sample are listed, as sequenced in a study of metastatic and nonmetastatic thyroid tumors. Every patient was untreated before thyroid surgery. TCRdb re-called clones from the PCR reads using MiXCR. The table lists about 45,000 clones, less than 5% of them singletons. The material sequenced was blood. The receptor set was obtained from a female donor with papillary thyroid cancer or a benign thyroid nodule (not recorded which). Some clones in this sample may be carry-over from other donors' samples.

This clone was counted only a few times. The J gene is TRBJ2-3, the V gene TRBV6-2 or TRBV6-3, with TRBD2 matching over 9 bases. Germline V CDR1 and CDR2: MNHEY, SVGEGT. The V gene end was trimmed by 7 bases and the J gene end by 11 bases; junction bases not matched to a gene: 16. The CDR3 contains 15 residues. As DNA, the CDR3 is TGTGCCAGCAAGGGACGGCGGGAGGGGCGGAATGAGCAGTATTTT. Its protein product is CASKGRREGRNEQYF.

This clone was seen repeatedly, ten times or more. The J gene is TRBJ1-1, the V gene TRBV18, with 9 bases matching TRBD1. The CDR3 sequence is 14 residues long. Germline V lookup: CDR1 KGHSH, CDR2 LQKENI. With 2 bases clipped from V and 11 bases from J, the junction kept 9 bases outside the gene matches. CDR3 loop: CASSPSGQGLSAFF. CDR3 bases: TGTGCCAGCTCACCATCTGGACAGGGGTTGTCTGCTTTCTTT.

As concerns this clone: At one of its ends the junction is not consistent with the germline gene, which may arise from a read error. This sequence joins TRBV15 and TRBJ1-2; TRBD1 agrees at 9 bases. CDR1 is LNHNV, CDR2 YYDKDF, per germline (reference sequence). The CDR3 contains 16 residues. This CDR3 reads CVTSRGQGFGSDGDTF. Here the CDR3 DNA reads TGTGTCACCAGCAGAGGACAGGGGTTTGGTAGCGATGGCGACACCTTC.

The chain employs TRBV12-5 and TRBJ2-7, with D possibly TRBD2 on 7 matching bases. The V end was cut by 7 bases, the J end by 7 bases, with 32 bases between. Germline V gene sequence: CDR1 LGHNT, CDR2 FRNRAP. This CDR3 is built from 18 residues. The CDR3 loop is CASAPGGWIRADRREQYF. For the CDR3, the DNA is TGTGCTAGTGCCCCGGGGGGTTGGATAAGAGCCGACAGGAGGGAGCAGTACTTC.

This clone was observed at least ten times. The chain links TRBV10-3 to TRBJ1-1; 7 bases agree with TRBD1. The ends lost 6 bases at V and 4 bases at J; junction bases unmatched: 5. The CDR3 spans 13 residues. CDR1 is ENHRY and CDR2 is SYGVKD in the germline V gene. The CDR3 region is CAIRRQGGTEAFF. CDR3 DNA: TGTGCCATCAGGAGACAGGGCGGCACTGAAGCTTTCTTT.

A note on this clone: The junction does not match germline at one end; this may be a read error. At the DNA level, this CDR3 is encoded by other sequences in the same sample as well. V gene TRBV20-1 combines with J gene TRBJ2-7; D call uncertain. The CDR3 is made up of 12 amino acids. Looked up from germline, CDR1 is DFQATT and CDR2 is SNEGSKA (reference sequence). CDR3 nucleotides: TGCGGTGCTCATCGAGGATCCTACGAGCAGTACTTC. Amino acids: CGAHRGSYEQYF.

Many counts were recorded for this clone. The chain links TRBV11-2 to TRBJ1-1; D is ambiguous. This CDR3 spans 13 amino acids. Trimming stripped 0 bases from V and 9 bases from J, with 11 bases between. Germline V gives CDR1 SGHAT, CDR2 FQNNGV. CDR3 DNA sequence: TGTGCCAGCAGCTTAGACCGGAGGCTTCAAGCTTTCTTT. It translates to CASSLDRRLQAFF.

Relative to its sample, this clone is medium-sized. CDR3 region: CASSLAGGSNEQFF. The CDR3 DNA reads TGTGCCAGCAGTCTAGCGGGTGGTAGCAATGAGCAGTTCTTC. V and J are TRBV6-1 and TRBJ2-1; 8 nucleotides line up with TRBD2. The germline V gene has CDR1 MNHNS and CDR2 SASEGT. Germline trimming cut 5 bases from V and 6 bases from J; bases unmatched to any gene: 6. The CDR3 consists of 14 residues.

The rearrangement uses TRBV5-1 and TRBJ2-1; possible D gene TRBD1, 6 bases. The CDR3 consists of 15 residues. In germline, CDR1 is SGHRS, CDR2 YFSETQ. Trimming shortened V by 4 bases and J by 6 bases, and 17 bases separated the two germline ends. The CDR3 sequence: CASSQGHNGPNEQFF. The CDR3 bases are TGCGCCAGCAGCCAGGGACATAATGGCCCCAATGAGCAGTTCTTC. Based on the CDR3 plus reference TRBV5-1 and TRBJ2-1, the full variable domain is KAGVTQTPRYLIKTRGQQVTLSCSPISGHRSVSWYQQTPGQGLQFLFEYFSETQRNKGNFPGRFSGRQFSNSRSEMNVSTLELGDSALYLCASSQGHNGPNEQFFGPGTRLTVL.

This clone occurred a few times. This may be a read error: a much more frequent sequence differs by one nucleotide. Within the sample, other DNA sequences also encode this same CDR3. The CDR3 region is CASSRGGGSRYNEQFF. CDR3 DNA: TGTGCCAGCAGCCGGGGGGGAGGGAGTAGGTACAATGAGCAGTTCTTC. This rearrangement joins TRBV3-1 to TRBJ2-1; 7 nucleotides align to TRBD2. J was trimmed by 4 bases and V by 4 bases; bases with no gene match: 10. CDR3 length: 16 amino acids. Germline loops: CDR1 LGHDT, CDR2 YNNKEL (reference sequence).

Ten or more counts support this clone. The rearrangement links TRBV30 to TRBJ1-4; TRBD1 agrees at 7 bases. The CDR3 covers 14 residues. Germline CDR1 is GTSNPN and CDR2 is SVGIG (reference sequence). J gave up 4 bases and V 2 bases, and 4 bases lay outside the gene matches. The CDR3 sequence is CAWSTTGINEKLFF. In DNA form, the CDR3 reads TGTGCCTGGAGTACGACAGGGATTAATGAAAAACTGTTTTTT.

This clone was counted between two and nine times. The gene calls are TRBV7-2 and TRBJ2-2, with 9 bases fitting TRBD2. The CDR3 sequence is 15 residues long. The V gene's germline CDR1 is SGHTA and CDR2 FQGNSA. V dropped 5 bases and J dropped 7; count of bases not matched to a gene: 8. The CDR3 region is CASSKMAGGLGELFF. The CDR3 region has the DNA TGTGCCAGCAGCAAAATGGCGGGGGGGCTCGGGGAGCTGTTTTTT.

In its sample, this clone was seen many times. The same CDR3 also results from other DNA sequences found in this sample. This chain connects TRBV11-2 to TRBJ1-2; D gene ambiguous. The V gene lost 5 bases and the J gene lost 1 base, with 14 bases spanning the gap. This CDR3 is built from 15 residues. Germline lookup yields CDR1 SGHAT and CDR2 FQNNGV. CDR3 region: CASSPSGGGNYGYTF. The CDR3 region has the DNA TGTGCCAGCAGCCCCTCTGGCGGCGGTAACTATGGCTACACCTTC. Together with reference TRBV11-2 and TRBJ1-2, the CDR3 gives the full variable domain: EAGVAQSPRYKIIEKRQSVAFWCNPISGHATLYWYQQILGQGPKLLIQFQNNGVVDDSQLPKDRFSAERLKGVDSTLKIQPAKLEDSAVYLCASSPSGGGNYGYTFGSGTRLTVV.

This clone was detected many times. The genes are TRBV6-2 or TRBV6-3 and TRBJ2-7, with 10 bases fitting TRBD1. This CDR3 is 16 amino acids long. The V gene's germline CDR1 is MNHEY and CDR2 SVGEGT. J was trimmed by 7 bases and V by 7 bases; bases with no gene match: 16. CDR3 in DNA: TGTGCCAGCACGTCACTCAGGGGACAGGGGTCGGAGGAGCAGTACTTC. Its protein product is CASTSLRGQGSEEQYF.

With respect to this clone: At one of its ends the junction is not consistent with the germline gene, which may arise from a read error. The chain recombines TRBV11-3 with TRBJ2-2, with no clear D. Germline lookup yields CDR1 SGHNT and CDR2 YENEEA. This CDR3 spans 16 amino acids. CDR3 amino acids: CASILEIVENTGELFF. Here the CDR3 DNA reads TGTGCCAGCATCTTAGAGATAGTGGAGAACACCGGGGAGCTGTTTTTT.

This clone was counted at least ten times. The genes are TRBV18 and TRBJ2-7; no firm D call. V was pared by 5 bases and J by 0 bases, with 11 bases between. CDR3 length equals 14 residues. Germline V gene lookup returns CDR1 KGHSH and CDR2 LQKENI. CDR3 DNA sequence: TGTGCCAGCTCAGCCCTACTGTCCTCCTACGAGCAGTACTTC. Its protein product is CASSALLSSYEQYF.

This clone was seen ten or more times. The chain's CDR3 is CASSFGAGMNTEAFF. The CDR3 DNA is TGTGCCAGCAGTTTCGGGGCAGGCATGAACACTGAAGCTTTCTTT. V and J are TRBV12-3 or TRBV12-4 and TRBJ1-1, with D possibly being TRBD1 (5 bases). This CDR3 has 15 amino acids. V was pared by 3 bases and J by 0 bases, with 11 bases between.

The table lists this clone with many counts. V usage is TRBV5-5 and J usage is TRBJ2-3, with 7 bases that match TRBD1. V was pared by 0 bases and J by 4 bases, with 11 bases of the junction left unmatched. This CDR3 region has 17 residues. Germline loops: CDR1 SGHKS, CDR2 YYEKEE (reference sequence). CDR3 in amino acids: CASSLAPTGNGADTQYF. CDR3 DNA sequence: TGTGCCAGCAGCTTGGCCCCGACAGGGAACGGCGCAGATACGCAGTATTTT.

This clone came up a few times. The sample holds other DNA sequences that translate to the same CDR3. CDR3 in amino acids: CASSGQVNTEAFF. In DNA, the CDR3 is TGTGCCAGCTCAGGACAGGTGAACACTGAAGCTTTCTTT. The genes are TRBV18 and TRBJ1-1; 7 bases are a match to TRBD1. Germline V lookup: CDR1 KGHSH, CDR2 LQKENI. The CDR3 sequence is 13 residues long. V shed 5 bases, J shed 0 bases, and the junction held 0 bases outside the gene matches.

In its sample, this clone was seen many times. This is likely a read error, given that the CDR3 carries no conserved phenylalanine or tryptophan at its end. V gene TRBV6-1 combines with J gene TRBJ2-7; D tentatively fits TRBD1 or TRBD2 (5 bases each). CDR3 length: 12 residues. Germline values: CDR1 MNHNS, CDR2 SASEGT. V dropped 3 bases and J dropped 5 bases, with 8 bases sitting between them. The CDR3 DNA is TGTGCCAGCAGTGAGGTGGGGGACGAGCAGTACCTC. Residues: CASSEVGDEQYL.

This clone was counted only a few times. A read error may produce the germline difference seen at one junction end. The chain carries TRBV15 and TRBJ1-2; 10 bases line up with TRBD1. Per the germline V gene, CDR1 is LNHNV and CDR2 is YYDKDF (reference sequence). The CDR3 covers 17 residues. CDR3 residues: CSTSRGTGVSLDYGYTF. The CDR3, as DNA: TGTTCCACCAGCAGAGGGACAGGGGTCTCCCTAGACTATGGCTACACCTTC.

The V gene is TRBV18, the J gene TRBJ2-3; D not certain. CDR1 is KGHSH and CDR2 is LQKENI in the germline V gene. This CDR3 is built from 15 residues. Trimming shortened V by 0 bases and J by 4 bases, and 11 bases separated the two germline ends. The CDR3 region has the DNA TGTGCCAGCTCACCACCCGGCCTCAGAGCAGATACGCAGTATTTT. Amino acids: CASSPPGLRADTQYF.

The table lists this clone with many counts. The chain uses TRBV29-1 and TRBJ2-7, with 9 bases fitting TRBD1. Looked up from germline, CDR1 is SQVTM and CDR2 is ANQGSEA. This CDR3 has 14 amino acids. Trimming removed 2 bases from V and 4 bases from J; junction bases left unmatched: 6. The CDR3 region has the DNA TGCAGCGTTGAACATCCGGGACAGGGATACGAGCAGTACTTC. It translates to CSVEHPGQGYEQYF.

This chain joins TRBV10-3 and TRBJ2-5, with TRBD1 matching over 8 bases. The CDR3 totals 15 residues. V was pared by 5 bases and J by 5 bases, with 10 bases of the junction left unmatched. Per the germline V gene, CDR1 is ENHRY and CDR2 is SYGVKD. CDR3: CAISPGQVVEETQYF. The CDR3 bases are TGTGCCATCAGTCCGGGACAGGTGGTAGAGGAGACCCAGTACTTC.

The sample holds many counts of this clone. V gene TRBV7-2 combines with J gene TRBJ2-7; no clear D. Per the germline V gene, CDR1 is SGHTA and CDR2 is FQGNSA. The CDR3 is made up of 13 amino acids. V was shortened by 2 bases and J by 3 bases, with 8 bases between the two germline ends. The CDR3 DNA reads TGTGCCAGCAGCTTAAATAGGGACTACGAGCAGTACTTC. Amino acid sequence: CASSLNRDYEQYF.

A note on this clone: Likely a read error: the CDR3 ends without its conserved phenylalanine or tryptophan. This chain uses TRBV5-1 with TRBJ2-2; 9 bases align to TRBD1. The CDR3 is 14 residues long. Per the germline V gene, CDR1 is SGHRS and CDR2 is YFSETQ. V was pared by 4 bases and J by 6 bases, with 4 bases of the junction left unmatched. The chain's CDR3 is CASSLQGAAGELFL. DNA for the CDR3: TGCGCCAGCAGCCTACAGGGGGCAGCCGGGGAGCTGTTTCTT.